The next 9 T cell receptor beta chains were all read from a single sample in a study of T cells in Graves' hyperthyroidism and ophthalmopathy. RNA transcripts were the template for amplifying TCR beta CDR3 regions. The HTBI set primed first-round TCR CDR3 RT-PCR. TCRdb re-analysed the multiplex PCR reads in MiXCR, keeping a single row per CDR3 protein. The repertoire holds approximately 430,000 distinct CDR3 sequences, with roughly 14% as singletons. Sequenced: blood. The receptors were sampled from a man younger than 35 with Graves' ophthalmopathy.

The CDR3 nucleotides are TGTGCCAGCAGCAACTCCGGGACAGGGAGTTCCAGCTCTGGAAACACCATATATTTT. Encoded protein: CASSNSGTGSSSSGNTIYF. The V gene is TRBV9, the J gene TRBJ1-3; 9 nucleotides align to TRBD1. CDR3 length: 19 amino acids. Germline CDR1 SGDLS, CDR2 YYNGEE. Trimming at V came to 4 bases and at J to 0 bases, leaving 14 bases not matched to a gene. The full variable domain, with the rest looked up from reference TRBV9 and TRBJ1-3, is DSGVTQTPKHLITATGQRVTLRCSPRSGDLSVYWYQQSLDQGLQFLIQYYNGEERAKGNILERFSAQQFPDLHSELNLSSLELGDSALYFCASSNSGTGSSSSGNTIYFGEGSWLTVV.

This clonotype was detected many times. The chain links TRBV3-1 to TRBJ2-1; TRBD2 aligns across 7 bases. J lost 0 bases, V lost 4 bases, and 3 bases had no gene match. The V gene's germline CDR1 is LGHDT and CDR2 YNNKEL (reference sequence). The length of the CDR3 is 15 residues. This chain's CDR3 is CASSRDYLSYNEQFF. DNA for the CDR3: TGTGCCAGCAGCCGGGACTACCTCTCCTACAATGAGCAGTTCTTC.

This chain links TRBV14 with TRBJ2-7; D is ambiguous. Germline V gene data show CDR1 as SGHDN and CDR2 as FVKESK. V was cut by 3 bases and J by 1 base, with 16 bases left in between. The CDR3 covers 16 residues. In DNA form, the CDR3 reads TGTGCCAGCAGCCATCAGACCGGCCGTCTTTCCTACGAGCAGTACTTC. It codes for CASSHQTGRLSYEQYF.

This clonotype was found many times. The chain uses TRBV6-1 and TRBJ2-3; TRBD2 might be the D (6 bases). V was trimmed by 7 bases and J by 0 bases, leaving 14 bases between them. Looked up from germline, CDR1 is MNHNS and CDR2 is SASEGT. CDR3 length equals 15 residues. The DNA of the CDR3 is TGTGCCAGCAAGGATTCCGGGGGAAGCACAGATACGCAGTATTTT. Translating it yields CASKDSGGSTDTQYF.

Ten or more counts support this clonotype. J is TRBJ2-1 and V is TRBV3-1, with 8 bases fitting TRBD2. J lost 9 bases, V lost 2 bases, and 6 bases had no gene match. Germline-derived CDR1 and CDR2 are LGHDT and YNNKEL (reference sequence). The CDR3 length is 14 residues. CDR3 nucleotide sequence: TGTGCCAGCAGCCAACGCGGGACTAGTACTGAGCAGTTCTTC. This sequence encodes CASSQRGTSTEQFF.

In regard to this clonotype: Possible read error: a much larger clone is one base away. The chain employs TRBV12-3 or TRBV12-4 and TRBJ1-6, with TRBD1 as a possible D gene (6 bases). This CDR3 contains 16 residues. CDR3 amino acids: CASSPRGGSNDSPLQF. CDR3 coding DNA: TGTGCCAGCAGTCCCCGAGGGGGGTCCAATGATTCACCCCTCCAGTTT.

This clonotype was seen a few times. V gene TRBV5-1 combines with J gene TRBJ1-4; TRBD1 matches at 7 bases. The CDR3 loop spans 19 amino acids. J was trimmed by 3 bases and V by 0 bases; bases with no gene match: 14. The germline gives CDR1 SGHRS, CDR2 YFSETQ. The CDR3 spells CASSLALQTGRGPNEKLFF. In DNA form, the CDR3 reads TGCGCCAGCAGCTTGGCTCTTCAGACAGGGAGGGGGCCTAATGAAAAACTGTTTTTT.

The sample holds many counts of this clonotype. V is TRBV20-1 and J is TRBJ2-3, with 8 bases aligning to TRBD2. Germline loops: CDR1 DFQATT, CDR2 SNEGSKA (reference sequence). The ends lost 5 bases at V and 0 bases at J; junction bases unmatched: 7. The CDR3 is made up of 15 amino acids. The DNA for the CDR3 is TGCAGTGCTGACCGGGGGGGACCTAGCACAGATACGCAGTATTTT. Its translation is CSADRGGPSTDTQYF.

V and J are TRBV7-6 and TRBJ2-7; 9 positions agree with TRBD1. V dropped 4 bases and J dropped 3; count of bases not matched to a gene: 4. The CDR3 runs 14 residues. The germline V gene has CDR1 SGHVS and CDR2 FNYEAQ. CDR3 protein: CASSWGQGNYEQYF. CDR3 in DNA: TGTGCCAGCAGCTGGGGACAGGGCAACTACGAGCAGTACTTC.